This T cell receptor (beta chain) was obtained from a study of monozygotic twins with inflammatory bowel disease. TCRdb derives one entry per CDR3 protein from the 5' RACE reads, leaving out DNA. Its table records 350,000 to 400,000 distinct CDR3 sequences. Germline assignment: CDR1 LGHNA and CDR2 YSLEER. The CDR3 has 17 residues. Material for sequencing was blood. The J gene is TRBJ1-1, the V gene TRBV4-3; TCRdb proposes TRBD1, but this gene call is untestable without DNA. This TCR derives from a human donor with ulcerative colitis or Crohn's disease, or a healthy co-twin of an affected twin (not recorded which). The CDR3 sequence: CASSRDRGLGGTTEAFF.